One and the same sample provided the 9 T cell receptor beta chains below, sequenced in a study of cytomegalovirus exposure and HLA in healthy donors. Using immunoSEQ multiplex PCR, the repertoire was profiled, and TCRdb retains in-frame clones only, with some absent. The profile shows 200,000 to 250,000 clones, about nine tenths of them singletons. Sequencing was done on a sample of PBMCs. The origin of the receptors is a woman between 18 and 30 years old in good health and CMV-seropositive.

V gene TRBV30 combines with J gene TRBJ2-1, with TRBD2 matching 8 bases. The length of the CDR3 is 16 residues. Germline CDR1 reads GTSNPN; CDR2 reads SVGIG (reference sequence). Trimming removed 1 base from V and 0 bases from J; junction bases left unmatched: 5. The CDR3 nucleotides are TGTGCCTGGAGTGGGACCAGCGGGAGCTCCTACAATGAGCAGTTCTTC. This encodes CAWSGTSGSSYNEQFF.

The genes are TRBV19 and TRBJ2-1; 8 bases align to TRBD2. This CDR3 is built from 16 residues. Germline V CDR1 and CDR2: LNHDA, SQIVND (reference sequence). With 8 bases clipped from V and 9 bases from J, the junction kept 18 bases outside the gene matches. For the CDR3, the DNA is TGTGCCAGTGCTTTCCTCCCGGGACTAGAAAGGAGTGAGCAGTTCTTC. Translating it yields CASAFLPGLERSEQFF.

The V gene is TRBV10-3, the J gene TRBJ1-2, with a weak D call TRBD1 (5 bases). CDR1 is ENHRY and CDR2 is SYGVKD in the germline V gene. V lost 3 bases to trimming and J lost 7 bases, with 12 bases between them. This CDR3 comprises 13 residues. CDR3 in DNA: TGTGCCATCAGTGACCCCAGGGAAGGTGGCTACACCTTC. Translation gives CAISDPREGGYTF.

CDR3 coding DNA: TGTGCCAGCTCACCCGGGACAGGGAGGAACACTGAAGCTTTCTTT. Protein sequence: CASSPGTGRNTEAFF. The chain combines TRBV18 with TRBJ1-1; 9 nucleotides match TRBD1. The CDR3 is 15 residues long. Germline V lookup: CDR1 KGHSH, CDR2 LQKENI. With V trimmed by 3 bases and J by 1 base, 3 bases remained unmatched.

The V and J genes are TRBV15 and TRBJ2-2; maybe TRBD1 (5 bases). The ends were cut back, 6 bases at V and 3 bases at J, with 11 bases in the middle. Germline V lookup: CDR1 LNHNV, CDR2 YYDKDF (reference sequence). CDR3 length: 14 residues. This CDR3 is CATRDKGYTGELFF. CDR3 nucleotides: TGTGCCACCAGAGATAAGGGGTACACCGGGGAGCTGTTTTTT.

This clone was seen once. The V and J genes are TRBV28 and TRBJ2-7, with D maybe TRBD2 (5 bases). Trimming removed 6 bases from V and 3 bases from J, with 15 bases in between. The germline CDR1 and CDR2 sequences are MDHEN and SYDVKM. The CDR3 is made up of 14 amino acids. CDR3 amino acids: CASSPGVEVYEQYF. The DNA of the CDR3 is TGTGCCAGCAGCCCCGGGGTAGAAGTCTACGAGCAGTACTTC.

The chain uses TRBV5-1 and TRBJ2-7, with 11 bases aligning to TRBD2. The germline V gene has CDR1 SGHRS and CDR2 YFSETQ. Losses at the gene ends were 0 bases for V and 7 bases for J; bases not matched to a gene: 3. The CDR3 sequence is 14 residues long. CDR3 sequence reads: CASSLVVAGGEQYF. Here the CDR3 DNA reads TGCGCCAGCAGCTTGGTAGTAGCGGGAGGGGAGCAGTACTTC. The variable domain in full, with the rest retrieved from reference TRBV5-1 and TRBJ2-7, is KAGVTQTPRYLIKTRGQQVTLSCSPISGHRSVSWYQQTPGQGLQFLFEYFSETQRNKGNFPGRFSGRQFSNSRSEMNVSTLELGDSALYLCASSLVVAGGEQYFGPGTRLTVT.

The CDR3 DNA reads TGTGCCAGCAGTTTATCAGGCGAGTGGGACACTGAAGCTTTCTTT. Translation gives CASSLSGEWDTEAFF. This chain joins TRBV28 and TRBJ1-1, with unresolved D. Germline CDR1 reads MDHEN; CDR2 reads SYDVKM. Trimming shortened V by 1 base and J by 3 bases, and 12 bases separated the two germline ends. This CDR3 has 15 residues.

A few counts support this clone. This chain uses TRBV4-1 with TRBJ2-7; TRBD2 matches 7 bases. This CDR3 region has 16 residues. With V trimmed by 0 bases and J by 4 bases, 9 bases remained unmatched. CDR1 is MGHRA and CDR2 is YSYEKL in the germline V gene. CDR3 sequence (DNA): TGCGCCAGCAGCCAAGAAGGTACGGGAGGTAGGTACGAGCAGTACTTC. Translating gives CASSQEGTGGRYEQYF.